The 19 T cell receptor beta chains listed next were all sequenced from one sample in a study of CD8 T cells in ankylosing spondylitis. TCRdb re-analysed the 5' RACE reads in MiXCR, keeping a single row per CDR3 protein. The profile shows about 240,000 distinct CDR3 sequences, around 7.8% of them singletons. Specimen: blood, either unsorted or a sorted T cell fraction (not recorded which). The receptors were sampled from a male donor with ankylosing spondylitis or in good health (not recorded which).

This clonotype was seen repeatedly, ten times or more. The V and J genes are TRBV12-3 or TRBV12-4 and TRBJ2-3, with TRBD2 matching 8 bases. The junction had 5 bases not matched to a gene; V was cut back by 5 bases and J by 1 base. The CDR3 sequence is 15 residues long. The CDR3 spells CASSPGLGGTDTQYF. For the CDR3, the DNA is TGTGCCAGCAGTCCGGGACTAGGGGGCACAGATACGCAGTATTTT.

This clonotype was seen repeatedly, ten times or more. The V gene is TRBV19, the J gene TRBJ1-6; D uncertain. The CDR3 extends over 16 amino acids. Germline V gives CDR1 LNHDA, CDR2 SQIVND (reference sequence). Trimming cost V 7 bases and J 0 bases, with 13 bases left between them. The DNA for the CDR3 is TGTGCCAGTACTCTGAGAGGGAGCTCCTATAATTCACCCCTCCACTTT. It is translated as CASTLRGSSYNSPLHF.

This chain connects TRBV20-1 to TRBJ1-2; D is unclear. V was shortened by 6 bases and J by 7 bases, with 21 bases between the two germline ends. The CDR3 is 14 residues long. In germline, CDR1 is DFQATT, CDR2 SNEGSKA (reference sequence). The CDR3 protein is CSAPSDPVQGGYTF. The CDR3 coding sequence is TGCAGTGCCCCATCGGACCCTGTTCAAGGTGGCTACACCTTC.

This clonotype occurred many times. The chain employs TRBV7-2 and TRBJ2-2; the D gene could be TRBD1 or TRBD2 (6 bases each). The ends were cut back, 6 bases at V and 3 bases at J, with 20 bases in the middle. The germline V gene has CDR1 SGHTA and CDR2 FQGNSA. The CDR3 has 17 residues. CDR3 DNA: TGTGCCAGCAGAGGAAATGACCGGGGGCCATACACCGGGGAGCTGTTTTTT. Its protein is CASRGNDRGPYTGELFF.

This chain uses TRBV5-5 with TRBJ1-5, with a weak D call TRBD1 (6 bases). Deletions cut 5 bases from V and 0 bases from J, with 12 bases between. Germline CDR1 and CDR2: SGHKS and YYEKEE (reference sequence). The CDR3 loop spans 15 amino acids. The CDR3: CASRDSQFSNQPQHF. DNA for the CDR3: TGTGCCAGCAGGGACAGCCAATTTAGCAATCAGCCCCAGCATTTT.

This clonotype has a single count. V gene TRBV12-3 or TRBV12-4 combines with J gene TRBJ2-1, with D perhaps TRBD1 (5 bases). The CDR3 has 14 residues. V was pared by 6 bases and J by 7 bases, with 16 bases between. Here the CDR3 DNA reads TGTGCCAGCAGCCCTCTGATAAGGGGAAATGAGCAGTTCTTC. Translated: CASSPLIRGNEQFF.

This clonotype was seen at least ten times. The genes are TRBV20-1 and TRBJ2-1; tentatively, D is TRBD2 (5 bases). CDR1 and CDR2 (germline): DFQATT, SNEGSKA (reference sequence). The length of the CDR3 is 14 residues. V was trimmed by 5 bases and J by 1 base, leaving 12 bases between them. The CDR3 reads CSAPRTLSYNEQFF. The CDR3 DNA sequence: TGCAGTGCTCCAAGGACTTTATCCTACAATGAGCAGTTCTTC.

The sample holds many counts of this clonotype. The rearrangement links TRBV10-3 to TRBJ2-7; D is uncertain. Germline CDR1 is ENHRY and CDR2 is SYGVKD. The V end was cut by 0 bases, the J end by 0 bases, with 9 bases between. CDR3 length: 15 amino acids. CDR3 sequence: CAISESKGYSYEQYF. The CDR3 DNA sequence: TGTGCCATCAGTGAGTCGAAAGGTTACTCCTACGAGCAGTACTTC.

This clonotype has more than one count but fewer than ten. The chain couples TRBV20-1 to TRBJ2-1, with 8 bases identical to TRBD1. The CDR3 spans 13 residues. Germline V gene sequence: CDR1 DFQATT, CDR2 SNEGSKA (reference sequence). Losses at the gene ends were 6 bases for V and 5 bases for J; bases not matched to a gene: 6. CDR3 DNA sequence: TGCAGTGCATCCCGGGACAGGAACAATGAGCAGTTCTTC. This codes for CSASRDRNNEQFF.

This clonotype was observed many times. The chain joins TRBV20-1 to TRBJ2-7, with D perhaps given as TRBD1 or TRBD2 (7 bases each). This CDR3 spans 13 amino acids. Germline loops: CDR1 DFQATT, CDR2 SNEGSKA (reference sequence). Trimming removed 5 bases at V and 5 bases at J, with 16 bases between. The DNA of the CDR3 is TGCAGTGCTGTTCGACAGGGAGGGAACGAGCAGTACTTC. It specifies CSAVRQGGNEQYF.

In its sample, this clonotype was seen many times. The J gene is TRBJ1-1, the V gene TRBV20-1; TRBD1 might be the D (5 bases). This CDR3 comprises 12 residues. The germline V gene has CDR1 DFQATT and CDR2 SNEGSKA (reference sequence). Between the trimmed V and J ends, which lost 8 bases and 3 bases, there was a span of 13 bases. CDR3 sequence reads: CSTRMGDTEAFF. CDR3 bases: TGCAGTACTCGAATGGGGGACACTGAAGCTTTCTTT.

This clonotype has a handful of counts. The gene calls are TRBV20-1 and TRBJ2-3; possible D gene TRBD1, 5 bases. In germline, CDR1 is DFQATT, CDR2 SNEGSKA (reference sequence). This CDR3 region has 14 residues. V gave up 4 bases and J gave up 4 bases, with 15 bases separating them. CDR3 sequence (DNA): TGCAGTGCTATACGTACAGGCCGCCCAGATACGCAGTATTTT. This codes for CSAIRTGRPDTQYF.

This clonotype has a count of ten or more. Sequence at one end of the junction differs from germline and may be a read error. V is TRBV7-7 and J is TRBJ2-1, with a tentative D call TRBD2 (6 bases). CDR1 and CDR2 from the germline V gene are SSHAT and FNYEAQ (reference sequence). The CDR3 loop spans 13 amino acids. The CDR3 loop reads CASSLALGGEQFF. In DNA form, the CDR3 reads TGTGCTAGCAGCTTAGCGTTGGGGGGTGAGCAGTTCTTC.

The genes are TRBV20-1 and TRBJ1-3, with 7 bases aligning to TRBD1. V lost 1 base, J lost 2 bases, and 2 bases stayed unmatched. CDR1 and CDR2 (germline): DFQATT, SNEGSKA (reference sequence). The CDR3 covers 14 residues. CDR3 sequence (DNA): TGCAGTGCTAGAGTCGACAGGGCTGGAAACACCATATATTTT. It yields the protein CSARVDRAGNTIYF.

This clonotype was observed at least ten times. V is TRBV12-3 or TRBV12-4 and J is TRBJ2-1, with a weak D call TRBD2 (6 bases). This CDR3 is 11 amino acids long. The germline V and J ends were trimmed by 6 bases and 7 bases, with 7 bases remaining between them. This chain's CDR3 is CASSGGNEQFF. CDR3 in DNA: TGTGCCAGCAGCGGGGGTAATGAGCAGTTCTTC.

In this sample, this clonotype turned up many times. The chain links TRBV24-1 to TRBJ2-1, with TRBD2 identical over 7 bases. The germline CDR1 and CDR2 sequences are KGHDR and SFDVKD. V was clipped by 4 bases and J by 6 bases; unmatched bases: 8. CDR3 size: 15 residues. In DNA form, the CDR3 reads TGTGCCACCAGTGAGCCTACCGGGACTATCAATGAGCAGTTCTTC. Amino acid sequence: CATSEPTGTINEQFF.

The sample holds many counts of this clonotype. V usage is TRBV4-3 and J usage is TRBJ2-6; D gene uncertain. This CDR3 has 17 residues. V lost 0 bases and J lost 0, with 9 bases in between. Germline CDR1 reads LGHNA; CDR2 reads YSLEER. The CDR3 protein is CASSQEAGLSGANVLTF. The CDR3 nucleotides read TGCGCCAGCAGCCAAGAGGCAGGTCTCTCTGGGGCCAACGTCCTGACTTTC.

The sample holds many counts of this clonotype. The chain uses TRBV6-2 or TRBV6-3 and TRBJ2-2, with 7 bases fitting TRBD1. CDR1 and CDR2 (germline): MNHEY, SVGEGT. The CDR3 sequence is 16 residues long. V gave up 6 bases and J gave up 5 bases; unmatched junction bases: 12. The CDR3 here is CASSRIPGQITGELFF. The CDR3, as DNA: TGTGCCAGCAGCCGAATCCCGGGACAGATAACCGGGGAGCTGTTTTTT.

This clonotype was seen a few times. The chain links TRBV20-1 to TRBJ1-2, with TRBD1 matching over 8 bases. Germline V lookup: CDR1 DFQATT, CDR2 SNEGSKA (reference sequence). This CDR3 has 14 amino acids. V gave up 1 base and J gave up 5 bases; unmatched junction bases: 6. Here the CDR3 reads CSARVQQGEYGYTF. As DNA, the CDR3 is TGCAGTGCTAGAGTACAACAGGGGGAATATGGCTACACCTTC.